This TCR beta chain was captured by sequencing in a study of cytomegalovirus exposure and HLA in healthy donors. Study-wide results and caveats: Subsequent analysis showed first-cohort TCR clusters tending to co-occur in roughly 130 validation repertoires. Cytomegalovirus-associated status was assigned to 150 to 200 TCR beta chains. Most observed TCR sequences were rare, whereas some public TCRs were detected in many donors.

The validation cohort, a group of around 130 subjects, included the donors and was separate from the approximately 700-subject first cohort. This clone has only one observation. Its cognate antigen is unknown. Assay used: immunoSEQ multiplex PCR; TCRdb lists only in-frame clones, some missing. The sample lists about 56,000 clones; roughly 89% were seen once. The CDR3 is 16 residues long. V shed 4 bases, J shed 1 base, and the junction held 5 bases outside the gene matches. The V gene's germline CDR1 is LNHNV and CDR2 YYDKDF (reference sequence). Material for sequencing was PBMCs. This receptor was taken from a woman younger than 30 in good health and CMV-seronegative. The chain uses TRBV15 and TRBJ1-5; TRBD1 matches at 9 bases. CDR3 residues: CATSKDRGLSNQPQHF. The CDR3 DNA reads TGTGCCACCAGCAAAGACAGGGGGTTAAGCAATCAGCCCCAGCATTTT.